Listed here is a single TCR beta chain. This clone was seen more than once but under ten times. There is no known antigen for this receptor. No much larger clone exists at a distance of one base, and base qualities are not known. The entire amount of isolated RNA was reverse transcribed using the High Capacity cDNA Reverse Transcription Kit, so the sequenced TCRB transcripts were expressed ones. Naive, central memory and regulatory T cell samples underwent deep immunoSEQ sequencing, averaging about 3.3 million total reads per sample. Sorted cells were lysed in RLT buffer, and RNA was extracted using DNase-treated RNeasy Micro or Mini kits according to cell number. To prevent cross-contamination, each cell subset was processed individually, whereas patient and healthy donor samples were processed jointly. Using the immunoSEQ multiplex PCR, TCRB sequences were amplified from cDNA into 87-bp fragments spanning the CDR3 region. The amplicons were sequenced using the Illumina HiSeq platform. In the source study's methods: PCR bias was computationally corrected using synthetic template baselines, reads within Hamming distance 2 were collapsed, and singletons that could not be merged were discarded. Reads were aligned against IMGT to assign V, D and J genes, CDR3 length and insertions or deletions at six rearrangement sites. Within each subset, clonotype counts were normalized to sorted cell number, after which true diversity and Gini coefficients were computed with the tcR R package. The overlap coefficient, calculated on TCRB nucleotide sequences, was used to measure repertoire sharing. As a proxy for the pre-selection repertoire, out-of-frame TCRB sequences from naive cells were analyzed. This immuneACCESS table, as held by TCRdb, lists in-frame sequences with V and J called but not all clones. Of the missing ones, under half trace to an unresolved V gene in checked studies; the others have no known cause. V and J calls and clone size are given by that table; D and trimming were obtained from the DNA. This sample holds more than 350,000 clones; 11% were observed only once. The ten largest clones represent 0.035% to 0.05% of the sample.

Per the germline V gene, SNHLY is the CDR1 and FYNNEI is the CDR2. The CDR3 runs 14 residues from the cysteine to the phenylalanine. CDR3 DNA only is kept here, 42 bases in frame from base 1. From V the trimming removes 10 bases and from J it removes 0 bases, while the gene matches leave 5 bases of the junction unaccounted for. This entry comes from a study of beta chain features in type 1 diabetes (dated by TCRdb to 2016 to 2018). Describing the broader study: Mean age, gender distribution, total cell number and subset yield did not differ between patients and healthy donors. In the study, recently diagnosed type 1 diabetes patients and matched healthy donors were compared on the TCRB repertoires of their sorted circulating CD4+ T cell subsets. Whereas all 30 or so donors provided naive and central memory subsets, regulatory and stem cell-like memory subsets were isolated from just 8 patients and roughly 8 healthy donors. A total of over 95,000,000 sorted cells were examined across all samples, and RNA yield correlated strongly with the number of cells per subset. What the work shows at the level of the full study, not this receptor alone: At VDJ recombination sites, patients with type 1 diabetes made fewer insertions and deleted more nucleotides, a pattern implying thymic rearrangement abnormalities. Type 1 diabetes patients showed a moderate but significant shortening of TCRB CDR3 length in all four CD4+ subsets. Shorter templates might have been favored by PCR, but patient and control samples were amplified and corrected together, so both groups would have been affected equally by any skew. Sequencing cDNA rather than genomic DNA could over-represent highly expressing activated cells, although activation and CD3 levels did not differ between groups. HLA sub-analyses involved small numbers of individuals, so any influence of HLA type on TCRB rearrangement remained unresolved. Naive, central memory and regulatory TCRB repertoires appeared more similar among patients than among healthy donors.

A single peripheral blood draw of around 0.11 L on average was collected from each donor into heparinised tubes. A BD FACSAria II was used to sort naive, central memory, regulatory and stem cell-like memory CD4+ T cells with a panel that included CD45RO, CCR7, CD25, CD127, CD95 and CD27. Every sorted population had a purity above 98%. PBMCs were isolated right away by Lymphoprep density gradient centrifugation and were stained directly, without culture. So that batch effects would be minimized, each experiment stained and sorted samples in pairs, pairing one healthy donor with one patient. This TCR was sampled from a woman under 30 in good health. Material for sequencing was naive CD4+ T cells from blood. Taken with the paper, the label for cell subset or site translates to: true naive CD4+ T cells. The chain couples TRBV2 to TRBJ2-1; TRBD2 agrees with 8 junctional bases. The CDR3 corresponds to CATKSGSSYNEQFF. The sequenced DNA: TGTGCCACCAAGAGCGGGAGCTCCTACAATGAGCAGTTCTTC.